These 5 T cell receptor beta chains came from one sample sequenced in a study of T cells in localized non-small cell lung cancer. Sequencing was performed with immunoSEQ multiplex PCR; in TCRdb, only in-frame clones are kept and a portion is missing. The sample has tens of thousands of clones; 82% are singletons. The sample was peripheral blood, taken before any cancer treatment. These receptors were collected from a woman aged 35-75 years with stage I lung adenocarcinoma.

This sequence joins TRBV7-9 and TRBJ1-2; D ambiguous. The CDR3 totals 12 residues. Germline V gene data show CDR1 as SEHNR and CDR2 as FQNEAQ (reference sequence). With 3 bases removed from V and 8 bases from J, the gap between germline ends came to 10 bases. The CDR3 sequence is CASSFETRGYTF. The DNA for the CDR3 is TGTGCCAGCAGCTTTGAGACGCGAGGCTACACCTTC.

CDR3 sequence reads: CASSSGQALSGGGYTF. The CDR3 DNA sequence: TGTGCCAGCAGCTCCGGACAGGCGTTATCGGGTGGTGGCTACACCTTC. The rearrangement joins TRBV7-2 to TRBJ1-2; TRBD1 matches at 7 bases. The CDR3 contains 16 residues. V shed 4 bases, J shed 7 bases, and the junction held 15 bases outside the gene matches. The germline V gene has CDR1 SGHTA and CDR2 FQGNSA.

This clone turned up a few times. The rearrangement uses TRBV6-1 and TRBJ2-2, with D maybe TRBD1 (6 bases). This CDR3 has 14 residues. The ends were cut back, 5 bases at V and 4 bases at J, with 11 bases in the middle. Germline V lookup: CDR1 MNHNS, CDR2 SASEGT. CDR3 in DNA: TGTGCCAGCAGTCTCCCACAGGGCACCGGGGAGCTGTTTTTT. Its translation is CASSLPQGTGELFF.

The J gene is TRBJ2-5, the V gene TRBV11-2; tentatively, D is TRBD1 or TRBD2 (6 bases each). CDR1 and CDR2 from the germline V gene are SGHAT and FQNNGV. V lost 8 bases and J 7 bases, leaving 29 bases between the germline ends. The CDR3 is made up of 17 amino acids. Written as DNA, the CDR3 is TGTGCCAGCTCCCTAATCAGGGGAGGCAGGGGAGCGGGGACCCAGTACTTC. Residues: CASSLIRGGRGAGTQYF.

The chain has TRBV6-5 and TRBJ2-3; no clear D gene. CDR3 length: 13 amino acids. V lost 5 bases, J lost 8 bases, and 14 bases lay in between. Germline lookup yields CDR1 MNHEY and CDR2 SVGAGI. The CDR3 region has the DNA TGTGCCAGCAGTCCCCTGGTCCCCCCTACGCAGTATTTT. It yields the protein CASSPLVPPTQYF.